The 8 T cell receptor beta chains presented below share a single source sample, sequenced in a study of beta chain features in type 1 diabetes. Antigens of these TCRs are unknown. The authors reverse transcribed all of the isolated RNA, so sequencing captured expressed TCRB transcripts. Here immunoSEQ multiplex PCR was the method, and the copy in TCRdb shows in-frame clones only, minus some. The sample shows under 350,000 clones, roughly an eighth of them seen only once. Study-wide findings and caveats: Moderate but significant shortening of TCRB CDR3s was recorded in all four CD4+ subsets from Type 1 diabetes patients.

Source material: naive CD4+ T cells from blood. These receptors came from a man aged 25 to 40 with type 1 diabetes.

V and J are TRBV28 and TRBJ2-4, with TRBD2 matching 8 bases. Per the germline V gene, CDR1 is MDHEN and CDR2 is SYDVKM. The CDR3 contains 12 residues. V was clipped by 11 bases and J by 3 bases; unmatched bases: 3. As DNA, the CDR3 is TGTGCCGCGGGGGGAGACAAAAACATTCAGTACTTC. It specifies CAAGGDKNIQYF.

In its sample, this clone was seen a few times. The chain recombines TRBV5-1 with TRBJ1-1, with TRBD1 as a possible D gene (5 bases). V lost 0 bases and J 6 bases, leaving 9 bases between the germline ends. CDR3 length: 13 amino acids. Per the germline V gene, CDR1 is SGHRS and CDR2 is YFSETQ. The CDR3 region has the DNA TGCGCCAGCAGCTTGGTAGGGGTACCTGAAGCTTTCTTT. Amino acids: CASSLVGVPEAFF.

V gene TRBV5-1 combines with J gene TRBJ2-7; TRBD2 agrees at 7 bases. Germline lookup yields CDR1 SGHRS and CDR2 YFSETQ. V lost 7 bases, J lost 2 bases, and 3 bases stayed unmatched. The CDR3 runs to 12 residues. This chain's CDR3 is CASGAGAYEQYF. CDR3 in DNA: TGCGCCAGCGGGGCGGGGGCCTACGAGCAGTACTTC.

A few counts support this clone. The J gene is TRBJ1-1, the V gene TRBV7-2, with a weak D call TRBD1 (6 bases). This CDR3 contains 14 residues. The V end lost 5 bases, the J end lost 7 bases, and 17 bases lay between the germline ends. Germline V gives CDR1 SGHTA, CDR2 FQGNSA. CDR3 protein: CASSPRTAQLEAFF. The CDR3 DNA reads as TGTGCCAGCAGCCCACGGACAGCTCAGCTTGAAGCTTTCTTT.

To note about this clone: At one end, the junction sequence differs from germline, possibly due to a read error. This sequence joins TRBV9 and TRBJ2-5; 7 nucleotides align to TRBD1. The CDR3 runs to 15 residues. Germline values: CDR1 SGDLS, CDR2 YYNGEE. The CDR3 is CASSAGDRAPAKGNF. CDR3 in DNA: TGTGCCAGCAGCGCCGGGGACAGAGCACCGGCTAAGGGAAACTTC. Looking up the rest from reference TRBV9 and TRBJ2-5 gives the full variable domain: DSGVTQTPKHLITATGQRVTLRCSPRSGDLSVYWYQQSLDQGLQFLIQYYNGEERAKGNILERFSAQQFPDLHSELNLSSLELGDSALYFCASSAGDRAPAKGNFGPGTRLLVL.

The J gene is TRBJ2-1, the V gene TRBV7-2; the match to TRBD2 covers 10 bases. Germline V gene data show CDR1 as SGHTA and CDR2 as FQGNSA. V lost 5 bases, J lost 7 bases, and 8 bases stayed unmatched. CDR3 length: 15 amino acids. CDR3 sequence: CASSVPSGSKNEQFF. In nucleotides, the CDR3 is TGTGCCAGCAGCGTCCCTAGCGGGAGTAAGAATGAGCAGTTCTTC.

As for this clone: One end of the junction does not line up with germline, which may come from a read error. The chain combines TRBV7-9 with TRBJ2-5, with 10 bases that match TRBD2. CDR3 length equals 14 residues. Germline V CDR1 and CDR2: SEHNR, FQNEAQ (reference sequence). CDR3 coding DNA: TGTGCCAGCAGATTAGCGGGAGGTCTGGAGACCCAGTACTTC. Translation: CASRLAGGLETQYF. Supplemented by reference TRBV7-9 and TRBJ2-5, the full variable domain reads DTGVSQNPRHKITKRGQNVTFRCDPISEHNRLYWYRQTLGQGPEFLTYFQNEAQLEKSRLLSDRFSAERPKGSFSTLEIQRTEQGDSAMYLCASRLAGGLETQYFGPGTRLLVL.

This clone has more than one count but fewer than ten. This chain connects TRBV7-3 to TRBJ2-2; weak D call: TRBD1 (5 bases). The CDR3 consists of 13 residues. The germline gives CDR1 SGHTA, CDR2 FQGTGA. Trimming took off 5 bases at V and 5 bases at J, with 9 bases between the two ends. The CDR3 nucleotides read TGTGCCAGCAGCACCCGGACAACCGGGGAGCTGTTTTTT. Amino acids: CASSTRTTGELFF.